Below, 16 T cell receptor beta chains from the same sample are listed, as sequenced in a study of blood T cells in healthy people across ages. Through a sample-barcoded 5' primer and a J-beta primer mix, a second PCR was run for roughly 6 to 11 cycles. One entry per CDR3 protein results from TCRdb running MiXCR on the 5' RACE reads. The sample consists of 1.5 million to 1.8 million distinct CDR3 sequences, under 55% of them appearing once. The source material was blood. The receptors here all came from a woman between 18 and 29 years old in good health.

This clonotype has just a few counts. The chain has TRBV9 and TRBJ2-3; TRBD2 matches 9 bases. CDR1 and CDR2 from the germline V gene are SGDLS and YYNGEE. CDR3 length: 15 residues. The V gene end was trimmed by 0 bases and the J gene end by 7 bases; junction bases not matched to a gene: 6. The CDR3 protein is CASSVGGGATHTQYF. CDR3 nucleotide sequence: TGTGCCAGCAGCGTAGGCGGGGGGGCCACTCATACGCAGTATTTT. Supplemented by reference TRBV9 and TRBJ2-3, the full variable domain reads DSGVTQTPKHLITATGQRVTLRCSPRSGDLSVYWYQQSLDQGLQFLIQYYNGEERAKGNILERFSAQQFPDLHSELNLSSLELGDSALYFCASSVGGGATHTQYFGPGTRLTVL.

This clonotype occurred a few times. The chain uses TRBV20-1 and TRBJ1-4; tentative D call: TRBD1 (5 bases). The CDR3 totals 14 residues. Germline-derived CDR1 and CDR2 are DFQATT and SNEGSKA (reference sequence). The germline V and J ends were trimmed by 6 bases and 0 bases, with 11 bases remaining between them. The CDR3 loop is CSAIGGATNEKLFF. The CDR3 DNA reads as TGCAGTGCCATCGGGGGAGCAACTAATGAAAAACTGTTTTTT.

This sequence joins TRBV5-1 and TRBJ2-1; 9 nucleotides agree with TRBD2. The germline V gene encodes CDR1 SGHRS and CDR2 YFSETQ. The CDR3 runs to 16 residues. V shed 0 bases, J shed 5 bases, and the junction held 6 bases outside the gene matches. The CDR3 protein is CASSLGSTSGNNEQFF. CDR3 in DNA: TGCGCCAGCAGCTTGGGGTCGACTAGCGGAAACAATGAGCAGTTCTTC.

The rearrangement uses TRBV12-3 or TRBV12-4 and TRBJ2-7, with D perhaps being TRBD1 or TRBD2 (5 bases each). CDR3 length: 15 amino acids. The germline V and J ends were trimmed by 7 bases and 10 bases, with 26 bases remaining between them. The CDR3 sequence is CASTRGIGEGEAQYF. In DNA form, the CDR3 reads TGTGCCAGCACCCGGGGCATCGGTGAAGGAGAGGCCCAGTACTTC.

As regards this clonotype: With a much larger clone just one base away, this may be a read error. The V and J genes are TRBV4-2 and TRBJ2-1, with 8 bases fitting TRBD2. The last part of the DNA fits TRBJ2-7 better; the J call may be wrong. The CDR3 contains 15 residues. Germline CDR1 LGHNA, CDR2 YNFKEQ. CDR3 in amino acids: CASSRSGTTYNEQYF. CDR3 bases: TGTGCCAGCAGCCGTAGCGGGACCACCTACAATGAGCAGTACTTC.

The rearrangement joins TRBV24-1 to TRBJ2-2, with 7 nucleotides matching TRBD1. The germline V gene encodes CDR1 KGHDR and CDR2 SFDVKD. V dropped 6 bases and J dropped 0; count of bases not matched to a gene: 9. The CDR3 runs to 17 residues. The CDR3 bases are TGTGCCACCAGTTCCCTGACAGGGAGCGCGAACACCGGGGAGCTGTTTTTT. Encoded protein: CATSSLTGSANTGELFF.

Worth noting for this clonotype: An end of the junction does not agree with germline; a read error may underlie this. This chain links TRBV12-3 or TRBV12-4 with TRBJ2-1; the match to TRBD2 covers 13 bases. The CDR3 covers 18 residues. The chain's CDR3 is CVSFTGDGTSGVYNEQFF. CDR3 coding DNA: TGTGTCAGCTTCACGGGGGACGGGACTAGCGGGGTCTACAATGAGCAGTTCTTC.

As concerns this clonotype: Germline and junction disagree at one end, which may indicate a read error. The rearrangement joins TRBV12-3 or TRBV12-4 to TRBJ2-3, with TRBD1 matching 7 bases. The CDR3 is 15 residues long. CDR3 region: CASSPLFPGTDAQYF. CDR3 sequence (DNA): TGTGCCAGCAGTCCCTTGTTCCCTGGGACAGATGCGCAGTATTTT.

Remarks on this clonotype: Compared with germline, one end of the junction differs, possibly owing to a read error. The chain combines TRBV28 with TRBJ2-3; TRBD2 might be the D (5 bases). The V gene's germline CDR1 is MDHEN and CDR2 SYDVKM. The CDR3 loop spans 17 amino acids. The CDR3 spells CAGSFAPGGSRTDTQYF. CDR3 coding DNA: TGTGCCGGCAGTTTCGCCCCCGGCGGGTCCCGTACAGATACGCAGTATTTT.

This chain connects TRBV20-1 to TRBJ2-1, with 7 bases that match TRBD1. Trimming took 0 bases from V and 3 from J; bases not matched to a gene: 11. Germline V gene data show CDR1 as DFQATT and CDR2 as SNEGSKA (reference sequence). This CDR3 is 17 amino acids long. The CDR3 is CSARDYIRDSYYNEQFF. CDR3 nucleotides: TGCAGTGCTAGAGATTACATCCGGGACAGTTACTACAATGAGCAGTTCTTC.

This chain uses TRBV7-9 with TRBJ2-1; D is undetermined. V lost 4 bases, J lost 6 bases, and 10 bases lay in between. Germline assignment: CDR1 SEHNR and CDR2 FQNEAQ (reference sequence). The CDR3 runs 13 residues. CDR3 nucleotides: TGTGCCAGCAGCTCACTTCCCTCCAATGAGCAGTTCTTC. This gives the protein CASSSLPSNEQFF.

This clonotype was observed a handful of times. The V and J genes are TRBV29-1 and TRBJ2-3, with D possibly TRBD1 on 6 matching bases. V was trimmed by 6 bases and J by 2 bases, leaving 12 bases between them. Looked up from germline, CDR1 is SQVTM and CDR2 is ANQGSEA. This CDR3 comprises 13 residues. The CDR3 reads CSVSWTATDTQYF. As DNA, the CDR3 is TGCAGCGTATCGTGGACAGCCACAGATACGCAGTATTTT.

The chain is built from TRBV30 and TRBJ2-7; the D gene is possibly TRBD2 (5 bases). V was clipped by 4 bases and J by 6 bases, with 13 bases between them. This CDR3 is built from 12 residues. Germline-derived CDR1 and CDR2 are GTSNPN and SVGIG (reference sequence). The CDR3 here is CAWNSGELEQYF. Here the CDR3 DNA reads TGTGCCTGGAATTCTGGGGAGCTCGAGCAGTACTTC.

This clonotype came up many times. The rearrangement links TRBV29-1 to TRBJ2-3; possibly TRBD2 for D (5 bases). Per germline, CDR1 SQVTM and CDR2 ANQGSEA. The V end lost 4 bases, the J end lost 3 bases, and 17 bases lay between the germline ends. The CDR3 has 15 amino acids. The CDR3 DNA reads TGCAGCGTTGTTGGGCTAGAGGGTTGGACAGATACGCAGTATTTT. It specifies CSVVGLEGWTDTQYF.

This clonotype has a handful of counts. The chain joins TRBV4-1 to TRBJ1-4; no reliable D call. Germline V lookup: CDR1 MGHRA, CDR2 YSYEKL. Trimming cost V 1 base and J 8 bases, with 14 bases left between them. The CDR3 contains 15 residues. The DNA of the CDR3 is TGCGCCAGCAGCCAAGCGCCCGGTGATCGCGAAAAACTGTTTTTT. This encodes CASSQAPGDREKLFF.

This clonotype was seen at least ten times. CDR3 sequence: CSARRSSYEQYF. CDR3 bases: TGCAGTGCTAGGCGGTCTTCCTACGAGCAGTACTTC. The V call is TRBV20-1, the J call TRBJ2-7; D call uncertain. This CDR3 has 12 amino acids. V lost 3 bases and J 1 base, leaving 7 bases between the germline ends. The germline V gene has CDR1 DFQATT and CDR2 SNEGSKA (reference sequence).